By share of the sample, the clone carrying this T cell receptor (beta chain) is medium-sized. Antigen: not known. The sorted Tregs were CD4+CD25+CD127-/low cells. The CDR3 is 17 residues long. V was trimmed by 6 bases and J by 0 bases, leaving 15 bases between them. The germline V gene encodes CDR1 MNHEY and CDR2 SVGAGI. After constant-region reverse-primer amplification, full-length variable regions underwent semi-nested PCR with Nested Universal Primer A. TCRdb re-derived calls from the 5' RACE reads in MiXCR, one entry per CDR3 protein. In the table there are approximately 9,800 distinct CDR3 sequences, 12% to 15% of which are singletons. Study-wide findings and caveats: The TCR gene usage of tumor memory CD4+ T cells clustered together with blood and lymph node memory CD4+ cells and with lymph node naive CD4+ cells. Tumor-infiltrating Treg TCR alpha and beta sequences overlapped most with tumor naive CD4+ T cells, then blood naive.

The chain links TRBV6-5 to TRBJ1-6; D uncertain. The receptor comes from a female donor with breast cancer. Source material: Tregs sorted from blood. CDR3 nucleotide sequence: TGTGCCAGCAGACGGCGAGGAGGCAGCTCCTATAATTCACCCCTCCACTTT. Its translation: CASRRRGGSSYNSPLHF.